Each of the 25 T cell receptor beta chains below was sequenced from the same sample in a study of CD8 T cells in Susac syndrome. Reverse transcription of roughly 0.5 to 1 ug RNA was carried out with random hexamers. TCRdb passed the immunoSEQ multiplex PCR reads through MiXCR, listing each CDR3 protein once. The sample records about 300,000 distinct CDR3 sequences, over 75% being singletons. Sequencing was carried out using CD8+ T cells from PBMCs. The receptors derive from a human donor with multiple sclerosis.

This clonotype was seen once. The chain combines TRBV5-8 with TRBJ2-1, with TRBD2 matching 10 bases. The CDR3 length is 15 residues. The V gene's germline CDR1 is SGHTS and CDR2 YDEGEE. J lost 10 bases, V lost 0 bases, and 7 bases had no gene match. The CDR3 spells CASSLELAGSEEQFF. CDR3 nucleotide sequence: TGTGCCAGCAGCTTGGAACTAGCGGGAAGCGAGGAGCAGTTCTTC.

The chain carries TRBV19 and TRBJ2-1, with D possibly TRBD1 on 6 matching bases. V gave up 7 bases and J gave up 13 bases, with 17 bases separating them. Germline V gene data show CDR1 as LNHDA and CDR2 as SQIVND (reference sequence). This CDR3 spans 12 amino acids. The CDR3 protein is CASTTSRTEQFF. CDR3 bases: TGTGCCAGTACCACTTCCCGGACAGAACAGTTCTTC.

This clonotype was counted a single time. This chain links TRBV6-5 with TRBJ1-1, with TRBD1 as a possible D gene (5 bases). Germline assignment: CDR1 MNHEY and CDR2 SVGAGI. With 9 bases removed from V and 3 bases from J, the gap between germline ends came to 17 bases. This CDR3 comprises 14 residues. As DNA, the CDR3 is TGTGCCAGTACCTTGACAGCCCGTGACACTGAAGCTTTCTTT. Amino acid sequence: CASTLTARDTEAFF.

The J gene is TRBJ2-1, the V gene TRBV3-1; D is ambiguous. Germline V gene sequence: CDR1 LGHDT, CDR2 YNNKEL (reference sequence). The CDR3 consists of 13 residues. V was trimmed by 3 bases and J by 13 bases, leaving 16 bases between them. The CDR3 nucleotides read TGTGCCAGCAGCCATGTCGACCTGGACCTACAGTTCTTC. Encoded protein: CASSHVDLDLQFF.

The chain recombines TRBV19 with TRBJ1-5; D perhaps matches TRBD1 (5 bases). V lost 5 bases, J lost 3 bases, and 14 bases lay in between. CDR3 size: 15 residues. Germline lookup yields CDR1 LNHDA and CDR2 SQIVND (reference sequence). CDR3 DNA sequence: TGTGCCAGTAGTCCAACAGGAGCCCCCAATCAGCCCCAGCATTTT. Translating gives CASSPTGAPNQPQHF.

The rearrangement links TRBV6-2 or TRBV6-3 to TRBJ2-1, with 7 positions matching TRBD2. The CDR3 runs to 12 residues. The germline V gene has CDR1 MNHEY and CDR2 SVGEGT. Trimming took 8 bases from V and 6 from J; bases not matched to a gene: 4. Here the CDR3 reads CASGGESNEQFF. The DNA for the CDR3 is TGTGCCAGCGGGGGGGAGAGCAATGAGCAGTTCTTC.

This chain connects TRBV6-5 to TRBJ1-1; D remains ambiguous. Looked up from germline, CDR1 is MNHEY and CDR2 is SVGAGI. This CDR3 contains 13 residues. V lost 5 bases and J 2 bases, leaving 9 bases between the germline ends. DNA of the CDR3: TGTGCCAGCAGTAACCGCTATAACACTGAAGCTTTCTTT. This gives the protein CASSNRYNTEAFF.

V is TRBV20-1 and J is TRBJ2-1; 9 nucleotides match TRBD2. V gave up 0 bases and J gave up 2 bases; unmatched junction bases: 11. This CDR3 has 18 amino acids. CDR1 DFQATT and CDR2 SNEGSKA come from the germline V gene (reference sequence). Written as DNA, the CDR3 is TGCAGTGCTAGAGATCCAGGACTAAGCGGGAGGACCTACAATGAGCAGTTCTTC. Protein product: CSARDPGLSGRTYNEQFF.

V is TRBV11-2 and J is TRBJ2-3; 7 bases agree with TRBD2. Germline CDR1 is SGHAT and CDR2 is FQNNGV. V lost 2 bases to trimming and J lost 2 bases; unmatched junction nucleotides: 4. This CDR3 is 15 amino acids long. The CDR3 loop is CASSLSGTNTDTQYF. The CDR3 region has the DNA TGTGCCAGCAGCTTAAGTGGGACTAACACAGATACGCAGTATTTT.

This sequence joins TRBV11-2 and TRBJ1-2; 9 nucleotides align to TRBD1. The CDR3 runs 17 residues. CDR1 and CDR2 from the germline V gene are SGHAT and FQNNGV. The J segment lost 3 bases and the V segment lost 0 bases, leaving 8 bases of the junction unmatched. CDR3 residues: CASSLDQGTGLYYGYTF. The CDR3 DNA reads TGTGCCAGCAGCTTAGATCAGGGGACAGGGCTATACTATGGCTACACCTTC.

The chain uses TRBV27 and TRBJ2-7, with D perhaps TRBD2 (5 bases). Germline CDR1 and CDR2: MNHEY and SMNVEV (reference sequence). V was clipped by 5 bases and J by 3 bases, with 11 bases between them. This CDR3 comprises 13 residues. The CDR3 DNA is TGTGCCAGCAGTCATCCCGGGGTCTACGAGCAGTACTTC. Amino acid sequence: CASSHPGVYEQYF.

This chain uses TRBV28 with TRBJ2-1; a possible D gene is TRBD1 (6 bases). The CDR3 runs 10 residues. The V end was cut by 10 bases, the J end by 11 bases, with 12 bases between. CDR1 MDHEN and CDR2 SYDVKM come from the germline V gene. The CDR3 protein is CATETGQQFF. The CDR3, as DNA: TGTGCCACCGAGACAGGTCAGCAGTTCTTC. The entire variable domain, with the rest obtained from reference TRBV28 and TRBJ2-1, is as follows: DVKVTQSSRYLVKRTGEKVFLECVQDMDHENMFWYRQDPGLGLRLIYFSYDVKMKEKGDIPEGYSVSREKKERFSLILESASTNQTSMYLCATETGQQFFGPGTRLTVL.

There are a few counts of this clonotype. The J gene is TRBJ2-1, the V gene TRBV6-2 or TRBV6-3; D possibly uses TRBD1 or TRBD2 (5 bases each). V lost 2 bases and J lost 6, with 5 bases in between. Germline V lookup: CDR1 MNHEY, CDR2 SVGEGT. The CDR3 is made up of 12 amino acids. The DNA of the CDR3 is TGTGCCAGCAGTTACGGGACCAATGAGCAGTTCTTC. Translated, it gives CASSYGTNEQFF.

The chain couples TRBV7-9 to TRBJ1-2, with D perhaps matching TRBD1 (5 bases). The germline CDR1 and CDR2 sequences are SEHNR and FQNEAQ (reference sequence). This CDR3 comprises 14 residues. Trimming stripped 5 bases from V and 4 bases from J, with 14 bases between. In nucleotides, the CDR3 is TGTGCCAGCAGCCCAAGACCAGGGACCTATGGCTACACCTTC. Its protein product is CASSPRPGTYGYTF.

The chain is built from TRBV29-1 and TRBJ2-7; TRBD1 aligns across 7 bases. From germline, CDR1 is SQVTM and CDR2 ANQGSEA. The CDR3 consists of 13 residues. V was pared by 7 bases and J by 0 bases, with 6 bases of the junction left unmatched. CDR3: CSGGNRGSYEQYF. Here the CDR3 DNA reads TGCAGCGGGGGGAACAGGGGCTCCTACGAGCAGTACTTC.

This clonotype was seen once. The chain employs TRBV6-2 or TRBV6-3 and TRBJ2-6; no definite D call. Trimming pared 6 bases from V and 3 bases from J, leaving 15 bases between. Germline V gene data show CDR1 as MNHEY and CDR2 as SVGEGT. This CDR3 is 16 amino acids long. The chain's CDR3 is CASSRRFPFGANVLTF. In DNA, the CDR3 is TGTGCCAGCAGCCGCCGGTTTCCGTTTGGGGCCAACGTCCTGACTTTC.

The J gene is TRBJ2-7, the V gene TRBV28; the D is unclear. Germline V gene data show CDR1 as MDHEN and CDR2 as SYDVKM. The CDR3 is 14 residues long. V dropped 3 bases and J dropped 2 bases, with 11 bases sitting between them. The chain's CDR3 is CASSFGRITYEQYF. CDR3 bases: TGTGCCAGCAGTTTCGGCCGAATAACCTACGAGCAGTACTTC.

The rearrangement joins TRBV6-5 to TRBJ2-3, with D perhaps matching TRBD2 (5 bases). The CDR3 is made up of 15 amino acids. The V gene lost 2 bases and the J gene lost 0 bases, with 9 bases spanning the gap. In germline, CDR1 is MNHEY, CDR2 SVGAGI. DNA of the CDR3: TGTGCCAGCAGTTACCCTAGCCGAAGCACAGATACGCAGTATTTT. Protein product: CASSYPSRSTDTQYF.

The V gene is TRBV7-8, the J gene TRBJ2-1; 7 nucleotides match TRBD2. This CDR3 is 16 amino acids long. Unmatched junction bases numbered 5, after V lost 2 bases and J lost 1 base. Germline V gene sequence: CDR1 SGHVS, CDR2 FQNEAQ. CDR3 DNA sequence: TGTGCCAGCAGCTTAAGGCGGGAGACTTCCTACAATGAGCAGTTCTTC. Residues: CASSLRRETSYNEQFF.

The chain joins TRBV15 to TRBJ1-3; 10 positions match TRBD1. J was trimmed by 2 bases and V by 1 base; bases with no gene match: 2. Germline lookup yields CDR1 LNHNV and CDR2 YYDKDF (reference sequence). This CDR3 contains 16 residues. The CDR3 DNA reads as TGTGCCACCAGCAGAGGACAGGGGGCAGCTGGAAACACCATATATTTT. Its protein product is CATSRGQGAAGNTIYF.

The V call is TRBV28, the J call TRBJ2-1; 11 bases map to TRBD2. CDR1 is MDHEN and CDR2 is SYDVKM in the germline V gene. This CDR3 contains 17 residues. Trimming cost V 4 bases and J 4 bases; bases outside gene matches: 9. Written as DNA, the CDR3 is TGTGCCAGCAGTTCCAGCACTAGACTAGCGGGGTACAATGAGCAGTTCTTC. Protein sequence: CASSSSTRLAGYNEQFF.

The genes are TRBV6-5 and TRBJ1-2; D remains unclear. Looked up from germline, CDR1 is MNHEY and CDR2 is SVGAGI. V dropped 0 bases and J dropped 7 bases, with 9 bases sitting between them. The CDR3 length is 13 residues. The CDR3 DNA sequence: TGTGCCAGCAGTTACTCGAGTCGGCTTGGCTACACCTTC. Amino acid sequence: CASSYSSRLGYTF.

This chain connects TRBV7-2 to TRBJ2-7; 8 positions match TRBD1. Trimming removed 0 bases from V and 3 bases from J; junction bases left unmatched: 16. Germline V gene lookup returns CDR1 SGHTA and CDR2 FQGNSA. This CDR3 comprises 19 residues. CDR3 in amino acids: CASSLAAPGGSRAFYEQYF. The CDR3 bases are TGTGCCAGCAGCTTAGCCGCGCCAGGGGGCTCAAGGGCCTTCTACGAGCAGTACTTC. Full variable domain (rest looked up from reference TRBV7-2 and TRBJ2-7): GAGVSQSPSNKVTEKGKDVELRCDPISGHTALYWYRQSLGQGLEFLIYFQGNSAPDKSGLPSDRFSAERTGGSVSTLTIQRTQQEDSAVYLCASSLAAPGGSRAFYEQYFGPGTRLTVT.

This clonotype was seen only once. The CDR3 DNA follows: TGCGCCAGCAGCCCCGGCCATGAAAAACTGTTTTTT. Protein sequence: CASSPGHEKLFF. V usage is TRBV4-3 and J usage is TRBJ1-4; D is ambiguous. Per the germline V gene, CDR1 is LGHNA and CDR2 is YSLEER. The CDR3 totals 12 residues. Trimming removed 4 bases from V and 6 bases from J, with 6 bases in between.

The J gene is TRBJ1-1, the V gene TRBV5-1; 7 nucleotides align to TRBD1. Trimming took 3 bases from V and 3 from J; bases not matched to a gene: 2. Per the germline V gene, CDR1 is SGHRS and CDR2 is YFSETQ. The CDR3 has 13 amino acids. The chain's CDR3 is CASSYGQDTEAFF. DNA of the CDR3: TGCGCCAGCAGCTACGGACAGGACACTGAAGCTTTCTTT.